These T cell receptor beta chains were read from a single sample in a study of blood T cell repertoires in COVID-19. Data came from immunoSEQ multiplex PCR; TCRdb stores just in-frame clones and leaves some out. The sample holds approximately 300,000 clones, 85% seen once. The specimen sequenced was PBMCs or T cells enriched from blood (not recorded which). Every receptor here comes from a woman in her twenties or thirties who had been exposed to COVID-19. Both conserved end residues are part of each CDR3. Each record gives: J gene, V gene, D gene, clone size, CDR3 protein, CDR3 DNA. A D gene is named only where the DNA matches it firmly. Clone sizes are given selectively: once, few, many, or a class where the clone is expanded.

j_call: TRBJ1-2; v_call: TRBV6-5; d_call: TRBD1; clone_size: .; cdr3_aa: CASSYLTGTEYGYTF; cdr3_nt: TGTGCCAGCAGTTACTTGACCGGGACAGAATATGGCTACACCTTC
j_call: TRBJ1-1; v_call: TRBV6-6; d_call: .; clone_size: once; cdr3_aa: CASTLQGKGNTEAFF; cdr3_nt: TGTGCCAGCACCCTCCAGGGCAAAGGGAACACTGAAGCTTTCTTT
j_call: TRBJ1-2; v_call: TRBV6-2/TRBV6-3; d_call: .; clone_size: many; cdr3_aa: CASSYLIGDYGYTF; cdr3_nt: TGTGCCAGCAGTTACTTAATAGGAGACTATGGCTACACCTTC
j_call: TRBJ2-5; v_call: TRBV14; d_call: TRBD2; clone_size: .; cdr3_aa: CASSQLAGVTQETQYF; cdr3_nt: TGTGCCAGCAGCCAATTGGCGGGAGTGACACAAGAGACCCAGTACTTC
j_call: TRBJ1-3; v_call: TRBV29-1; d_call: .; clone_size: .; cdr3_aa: CSVKAPAGFLGDTIYF; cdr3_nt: TGCAGCGTGAAGGCCCCGGCAGGGTTCCTTGGAGACACCATATATTTT
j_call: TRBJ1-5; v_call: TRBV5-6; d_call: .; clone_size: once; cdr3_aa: CASSLQGSINQPQHF; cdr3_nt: TGTGCCAGCAGCTTGCAGGGGTCCATCAATCAGCCCCAGCATTTT
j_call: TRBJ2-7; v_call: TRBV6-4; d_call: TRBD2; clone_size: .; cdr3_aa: CASSDLTSGRVSEQYF; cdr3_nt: TGTGCCAGCAGTGATCTCACTAGCGGGAGGGTGAGCGAGCAGTACTTC
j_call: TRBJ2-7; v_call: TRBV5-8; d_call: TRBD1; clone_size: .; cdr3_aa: CASHSKGLFGTGSYEQYF; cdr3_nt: TGTGCCAGCCACTCTAAGGGGCTTTTCGGGACAGGGTCCTACGAGCAGTACTTC
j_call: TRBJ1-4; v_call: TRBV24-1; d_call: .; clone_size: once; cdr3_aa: CATSDGLPNEKLFF; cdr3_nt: TGTGCCACCAGTGATGGGCTCCCTAATGAAAAACTGTTTTTT
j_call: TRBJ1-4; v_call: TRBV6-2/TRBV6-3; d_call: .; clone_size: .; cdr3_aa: CASSYTSRSTNEKLFF; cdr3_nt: TGTGCCAGCAGTTACACGTCGAGGTCGACTAATGAAAAACTGTTTTTT
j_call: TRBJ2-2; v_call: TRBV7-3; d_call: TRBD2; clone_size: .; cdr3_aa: CASSPEGLAGPNTGELFF; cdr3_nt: TGTGCCAGCAGCCCCGAAGGACTAGCGGGCCCGAACACCGGGGAGCTGTTTTTT
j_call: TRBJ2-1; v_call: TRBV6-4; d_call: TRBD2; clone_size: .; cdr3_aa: CASSVIAGGPGVGSEQFF; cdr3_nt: TGTGCCAGCAGTGTAATAGCGGGAGGGCCTGGAGTAGGTAGTGAGCAGTTCTTC
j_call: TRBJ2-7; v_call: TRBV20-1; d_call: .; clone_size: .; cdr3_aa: CSAYGGRNQYF; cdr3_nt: TGCAGTGCCTACGGGGGGCGAAACCAGTACTTC
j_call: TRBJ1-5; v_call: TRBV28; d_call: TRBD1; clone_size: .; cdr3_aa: CASTPQGLWQPQHF; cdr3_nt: TGTGCCAGCACTCCACAGGGGCTTTGGCAGCCCCAGCATTTT
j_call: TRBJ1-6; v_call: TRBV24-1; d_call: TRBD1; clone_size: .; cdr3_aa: CATQDRVGYNSPLHF; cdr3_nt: TGTGCCACCCAGGACAGGGTGGGTTATAATTCACCCCTCCACTTT
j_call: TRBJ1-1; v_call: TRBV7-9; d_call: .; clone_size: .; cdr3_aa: CASSFQGSGTEAFF; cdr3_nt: TGTGCCAGCAGCTTCCAGGGGAGTGGCACTGAAGCTTTCTTT
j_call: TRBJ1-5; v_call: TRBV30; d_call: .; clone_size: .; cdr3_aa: CAWSFNSLVNQPQHF; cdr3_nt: TGTGCCTGGAGTTTTAACAGCCTCGTAAATCAGCCCCAGCATTTT